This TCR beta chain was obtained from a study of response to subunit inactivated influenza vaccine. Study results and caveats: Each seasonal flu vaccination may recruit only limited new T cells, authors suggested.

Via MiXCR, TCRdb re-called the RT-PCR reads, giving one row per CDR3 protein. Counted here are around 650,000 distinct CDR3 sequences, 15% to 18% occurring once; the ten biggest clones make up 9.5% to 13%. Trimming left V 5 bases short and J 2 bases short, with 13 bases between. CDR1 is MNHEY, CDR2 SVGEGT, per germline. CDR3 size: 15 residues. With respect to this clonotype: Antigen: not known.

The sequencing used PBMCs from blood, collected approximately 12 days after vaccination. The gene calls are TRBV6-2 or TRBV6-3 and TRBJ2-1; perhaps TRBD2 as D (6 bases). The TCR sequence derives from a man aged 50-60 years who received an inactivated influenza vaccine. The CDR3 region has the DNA TGTGCCAGCAGTACTACTCCGGGGGCCTACAATGAGCAGTTCTTC. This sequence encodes CASSTTPGAYNEQFF.